The present TCR beta chain was sequenced within a study of blood T cell repertoires in COVID-19. Study-wide background: Collection of acute and convalescent COVID-19 samples took place in the United States, Italy and Spain. Sources were T cells, B-cell-depleted T cells, or PBMCs; the material itself was cDNA or gDNA.

Original processing methods: Estimated nucleated cell counts came from reference gene primer amplification. Clones were sequenced by immunoSEQ multiplex PCR, and TCRdb holds only the in-frame ones, with some missing. Clonal size and the V and J genes are those of that table, whereas D and trimming came from the DNA. The sample lists approximately 97,000 clones, over 75% seen once, with about 1.7% in the top ten. The CDR3 loop spans 18 amino acids. Trimming cost V 1 base and J 0 bases; bases outside gene matches: 8. Germline assignment: CDR1 MNHNS and CDR2 SASEGT. Source material: peripheral blood. The receptor was isolated from a man aged 60 to 69 with acute or convalescent COVID-19. V is TRBV6-1 and J is TRBJ1-1, with 10 bases aligning to TRBD1. CDR3 sequence: CASSEVLRDRGLNTEAFF. The CDR3 DNA follows: TGTGCCAGCAGTGAAGTGCTCCGGGACAGGGGCCTGAACACTGAAGCTTTCTTT.